Below, one T cell receptor beta chain is given with its context. The assay was immunoSEQ multiplex PCR, and TCRdb's table has in-frame clones only and misses some. The repertoire consists of 32,000 or so clones, with approximately 84% occurring once and the leading ten covering 15% to 19%. Noted time point: pretreatment peripheral blood. This sample is part of a study of PD-L1 blockade in urothelial cancer. Study in general: Samples came from 3 weeks, at the second dose, and 6 weeks into treatment.

The TCR originated in a man aged 55 to 70 with urothelial cancer. The sample here was PBMCs, taken around atezolizumab (anti-PD-L1) treatment.

The CDR3 region is CAISEYYSYEQYF. CDR3 sequence (DNA): TGTGCCATCAGTGAGTATTACTCCTACGAGCAGTACTTC. The V gene is TRBV10-3, the J gene TRBJ2-7; D is uncertain. CDR3 length equals 13 residues. Germline loops: CDR1 ENHRY, CDR2 SYGVKD. V lost 1 base and J 0 bases, leaving 4 bases between the germline ends.